This T cell receptor beta chain appears in the sequencing data of a study of glioma-infiltrating T cells after dendritic cell vaccination. The time point: after dendritic cell vaccination, including at tumor progression/relapse. The assay was immunoSEQ multiplex PCR, and TCRdb's table has in-frame clones only and misses some. The sample shows almost 90,000 clones, about four fifths of them seen only once. The CDR3 has 13 amino acids. V lost 3 bases, J lost 7 bases, and 12 bases lay in between. Germline assignment: CDR1 SGHTA and CDR2 FQGNSA. The TCR comes from a human donor with glioblastoma. Sample: blood, taken after dendritic cell vaccination. J is TRBJ1-2 and V is TRBV7-2, with D possibly TRBD1 on 6 matching bases. The DNA for the CDR3 is TGTGCCAGCAGCTTGGGGGACATGGGTGGCTACACCTTC. This translates into CASSLGDMGGYTF.